The 27 T cell receptor beta chains reported below all come from one sample, sequenced in a study of vaccination and CD4 T cells after COVID-19. Researchers used the Oncomine TCR Beta short-read assay to sequence DNA from cultured CD4+ T cells. TCRdb recomputed calls from the PCR reads with MiXCR, one row per CDR3 protein. This sample has roughly 7,600 distinct CDR3 sequences, with approximately 37% found just once. Treatment indicated: 10-day PBMC culture with coronavirus spike peptide pools or control peptides (ViraFEST assay). CD4+ T lymphocytes from the unexposed donor were collected before the COVID-19 pandemic (2011-2018). Their recognized antigens are unknown. The source material was CD4+ T cells from blood, cultured in vitro. The receptors originated from a human donor in good health.

This clonotype was found a few times. CDR3 DNA: TGTGCCAGAAGCCCCTACTATGTCCCCCTCCACTTT. It encodes CARSPYYVPLHF. The V call is TRBV5-3, the J call TRBJ1-6; D not certain. TRBV5-3 is noted as an ORF with a role that remains uncertain. This CDR3 has 12 amino acids. V was pared by 4 bases and J by 13 bases, with 12 bases between.

The chain has TRBV12-3 or TRBV12-4 and TRBJ2-2; D might be TRBD1 or TRBD2, each matching 7 bases. This CDR3 spans 13 amino acids. Trimming pared 11 bases from V and 6 bases from J, leaving 16 bases between. The CDR3: CACHQGGSGELFF. The CDR3 DNA is TGTGCCTGCCACCAGGGGGGGTCCGGGGAGCTGTTTTTT.

Only a few counts were recorded for this clonotype. The rearrangement uses TRBV6-1 and TRBJ2-5; TRBD1 is a possible D gene (6 bases). The CDR3 runs 14 residues. Trimming stripped 5 bases from V and 9 bases from J, with 19 bases between. Germline V gene sequence: CDR1 MNHNS, CDR2 SASEGT. The CDR3 coding sequence is TGTGCCAGCAGTCCAGAGTGGGGTAGGGGGTCCCAGTACTTC. Protein product: CASSPEWGRGSQYF.

This clonotype was found a few times. The chain combines TRBV7-2 with TRBJ2-5; TRBD2 matches 7 bases. Trimming at V came to 0 bases and at J to 0 bases, leaving 1 base not matched to a gene. CDR3 length: 15 amino acids. Germline values: CDR1 SGHTA, CDR2 FQGNSA. CDR3 loop: CASSLAGGYQETQYF. The CDR3 coding sequence is TGTGCCAGCAGCTTAGCGGGGGGGTACCAAGAGACCCAGTACTTC.

This clonotype was detected a few times. J is TRBJ1-5 and V is TRBV20-1, with D possibly being TRBD1 (6 bases). CDR1 DFQATT and CDR2 SNEGSKA come from the germline V gene (reference sequence). There are 15 residues in the CDR3. V lost 2 bases to trimming and J lost 7 bases, with 18 bases between them. CDR3 sequence (DNA): TGCAGTGCTAGAATCGGCACAGGGATAGGGCAGCCCCAGCATTTT. Amino acid sequence: CSARIGTGIGQPQHF.

The sample holds a few counts of this clonotype. J is TRBJ2-5 and V is TRBV7-7; 7 nucleotides agree with TRBD1. J lost 3 bases, V lost 3 bases, and 4 bases had no gene match. CDR3 length: 14 amino acids. Germline values: CDR1 SSHAT, CDR2 FNYEAQ (reference sequence). CDR3 loop: CASSLDRSKETQYF. The CDR3 DNA reads as TGTGCCAGCAGCTTGGACAGGTCTAAAGAGACCCAGTACTTC.

This clonotype has only a few counts. V and J are TRBV7-2 and TRBJ2-3, with 8 bases fitting TRBD2. Unmatched junction bases numbered 9, after V lost 5 bases and J lost 2 bases. This CDR3 region has 16 residues. Per germline, CDR1 SGHTA and CDR2 FQGNSA. The CDR3 loop reads CASSPFGGGTTDTQYF. The CDR3 DNA is TGTGCCAGCAGCCCCTTCGGGGGGGGGACCACAGATACGCAGTATTTT.

The chain joins TRBV7-2 to TRBJ2-7; D possibly uses TRBD1 or TRBD2 (5 bases each). This CDR3 comprises 16 residues. Germline V gene sequence: CDR1 SGHTA, CDR2 FQGNSA. V lost 5 bases and J lost 2, with 19 bases in between. CDR3 residues: CASSPPRVEGPYEQYF. The CDR3 DNA follows: TGTGCCAGCAGCCCCCCCCGGGTAGAGGGGCCCTACGAGCAGTACTTC.

This chain joins TRBV7-2 and TRBJ2-2; 12 positions agree with TRBD1. Germline V gene sequence: CDR1 SGHTA, CDR2 FQGNSA. The V and J ends lost 6 bases and 5 bases, in that order; junction bases with no gene match: 4. There are 15 residues in the CDR3. CDR3 coding DNA: TGTGCCAGCAGTCGGGACAGGGGGCGGACCGGGGAGCTGTTTTTT. It yields the protein CASSRDRGRTGELFF. Based on the CDR3 plus reference TRBV7-2 and TRBJ2-2, the full variable domain is GAGVSQSPSNKVTEKGKDVELRCDPISGHTALYWYRQSLGQGLEFLIYFQGNSAPDKSGLPSDRFSAERTGGSVSTLTIQRTQQEDSAVYLCASSRDRGRTGELFFGEGSRLTVL.

This clonotype is a singleton in its sample. The chain's CDR3 is CASSSPTGAIYEQYF. The CDR3 DNA follows: TGTGCCAGCAGCTCACCGACAGGGGCCATCTACGAGCAGTACTTC. The chain links TRBV7-9 to TRBJ2-7, with 8 bases matching TRBD1. The V segment lost 4 bases and the J segment 3 bases; nucleotides outside the gene matches: 8. The germline gives CDR1 SEHNR, CDR2 FQNEAQ (reference sequence). The CDR3 consists of 15 residues.

There are a few counts of this clonotype. Here the CDR3 DNA reads TGTGCCAGCAGCTTCGACCCGGGGAGCACTGAAGCTTTCTTT. Translation gives CASSFDPGSTEAFF. The chain links TRBV5-8 to TRBJ1-1; D gene uncertain. Trimming took off 2 bases at V and 4 bases at J, with 12 bases between the two ends. Germline values: CDR1 SGHTS, CDR2 YDEGEE. CDR3 length: 14 amino acids.

This clonotype was detected a few times. The rearrangement joins TRBV5-1 to TRBJ1-1; no reliable D call. The ends were cut back, 6 bases at V and 4 bases at J, with 19 bases in the middle. Germline V gives CDR1 SGHRS, CDR2 YFSETQ. The CDR3 runs to 15 residues. The CDR3 DNA reads TGCGCCAGCATCGGGAGGCGCGATTCGGGCACTGAAGCTTTCTTT. Encoded protein: CASIGRRDSGTEAFF.

This rearrangement joins TRBV5-5 to TRBJ1-3; D ambiguous. Germline V gene lookup returns CDR1 SGHKS and CDR2 YYEKEE (reference sequence). V lost 0 bases to trimming and J lost 4 bases, with 14 bases between them. The length of the CDR3 is 16 residues. Written as DNA, the CDR3 is TGTGCCAGCAGCTTGGCATCTCCCGGGTCGGGAAACACCATATATTTT. Protein: CASSLASPGSGNTIYF.

The chain is built from TRBV27 and TRBJ2-3; 14 nucleotides match TRBD2. The CDR3 totals 18 residues. Germline-derived CDR1 and CDR2 are MNHEY and SMNVEV (reference sequence). J lost 3 bases, V lost 2 bases, and 7 bases had no gene match. The CDR3 coding sequence is TGTGCCAGCAGTTTAGGACTAGCGGGGGGTTCAGGAACAGATACGCAGTATTTT. Protein product: CASSLGLAGGSGTDTQYF.

This clonotype was detected only a few times. This chain joins TRBV20-1 and TRBJ1-5; weak D call: TRBD1 (5 bases). V was trimmed by 3 bases and J by 2 bases, leaving 14 bases between them. This CDR3 contains 15 residues. The germline V gene has CDR1 DFQATT and CDR2 SNEGSKA (reference sequence). The CDR3 nucleotides read TGCAGTGCTAGTCACGGGACGGCGGGCAATCAGCCCCAGCATTTT. It encodes CSASHGTAGNQPQHF.

V gene TRBV21-1 combines with J gene TRBJ2-3. TRBV21-1 constitutes a pseudogene. There are 11 residues in the CDR3. The CDR3 sequence: CASRITDTQYF. The CDR3, as DNA: TGTGCCAGCAGGATCACAGATACGCAGTATTTT.

The gene calls are TRBV27 and TRBJ1-2; tentative D call: TRBD1 (6 bases). V lost 5 bases to trimming and J lost 4 bases, with 11 bases between them. CDR3 length: 13 residues. Germline assignment: CDR1 MNHEY and CDR2 SMNVEV (reference sequence). The CDR3 loop is CASSGTKRYGYTF. The CDR3, as DNA: TGTGCCAGCAGTGGGACAAAACGCTATGGCTACACCTTC.

As to this clonotype: A junction end diverges from the germline sequence, so it may reflect a read error. The CDR3 loop is CASNLVSEGYYGYTF. Here the CDR3 DNA reads TGTGCCAGCAACTTAGTAAGCGAGGGGTACTATGGCTACACCTTC. The chain is built from TRBV7-2 and TRBJ1-2; D may be TRBD1 (5 bases). The length of the CDR3 is 15 residues. CDR1 is SGHTA and CDR2 is FQGNSA in the germline V gene.

The chain joins TRBV20-1 to TRBJ2-3, with 13 nucleotides matching TRBD2. The trim removed 6 bases at V and 1 base at J, leaving 10 bases unmatched. The germline V gene has CDR1 DFQATT and CDR2 SNEGSKA (reference sequence). The CDR3 totals 17 residues. CDR3 coding DNA: TGCAGTGCAACCTGGACTAGCGGGAGTTGGGGCACAGATACGCAGTATTTT. Translated, it gives CSATWTSGSWGTDTQYF.

The CDR3 DNA is TGTGCCAGCAGCTCCAAGGGTGGCGCGGGAGGGAGGGCGAGCTCCTACAATGAGCAGTTCTTC. The encoded protein is CASSSKGGAGGRASSYNEQFF. This rearrangement joins TRBV11-2 to TRBJ2-1, with 9 bases matching TRBD2. Germline CDR1 and CDR2: SGHAT and FQNNGV. The CDR3 contains 21 residues. The junction had 19 bases not matched to a gene; V was cut back by 4 bases and J by 0 bases.

The chain recombines TRBV7-9 with TRBJ1-1; D is uncertain. The CDR3 consists of 15 residues. V lost 1 base and J lost 4, with 13 bases in between. Germline CDR1 and CDR2: SEHNR and FQNEAQ (reference sequence). CDR3 amino acids: CASSLVSGFFTEAFF. DNA for the CDR3: TGTGCCAGCAGCTTAGTTTCGGGGTTTTTCACTGAAGCTTTCTTT. The full variable domain, in which reference TRBV7-9 and TRBJ1-1 provide the parts outside the CDR3, is DTGVSQNPRHKITKRGQNVTFRCDPISEHNRLYWYRQTLGQGPEFLTYFQNEAQLEKSRLLSDRFSAERPKGSFSTLEIQRTEQGDSAMYLCASSLVSGFFTEAFFGQGTRLTVV.

The chain is built from TRBV7-2 and TRBJ2-7; no clear D gene. Looked up from germline, CDR1 is SGHTA and CDR2 is FQGNSA. V shed 5 bases and J shed 3 bases, with 14 bases lying between them. This CDR3 comprises 14 residues. The CDR3 sequence: CASSVRTWNYEQYF. The CDR3 nucleotides are TGTGCCAGCAGCGTTCGGACCTGGAACTACGAGCAGTACTTC. The full variable domain, in which reference TRBV7-2 and TRBJ2-7 provide the parts outside the CDR3, is GAGVSQSPSNKVTEKGKDVELRCDPISGHTALYWYRQSLGQGLEFLIYFQGNSAPDKSGLPSDRFSAERTGGSVSTLTIQRTQQEDSAVYLCASSVRTWNYEQYFGPGTRLTVT.

A few counts support this clonotype. The rearrangement uses TRBV7-2 and TRBJ1-2; TRBD1 matches 7 bases. From germline, CDR1 is SGHTA and CDR2 FQGNSA. The J segment lost 6 bases and the V segment lost 6 bases, leaving 13 bases of the junction unmatched. The CDR3 is made up of 15 amino acids. The chain's CDR3 is CASRSAGQGGDGYTF. The DNA of the CDR3 is TGTGCCAGCAGGTCGGCCGGGCAGGGGGGTGATGGCTACACCTTC.

The chain links TRBV10-3 to TRBJ1-2, with a tentative D call TRBD1 (5 bases). Germline V gene data show CDR1 as ENHRY and CDR2 as SYGVKD. Deletions cut 0 bases from V and 5 bases from J, with 7 bases between. This CDR3 region has 13 residues. The CDR3 is CAISESEGYGYTF. The CDR3 coding sequence is TGTGCCATCAGTGAGTCCGAGGGGTATGGCTACACCTTC.

This chain connects TRBV5-4 to TRBJ2-7; 12 bases match TRBD2. V gave up 2 bases and J gave up 0 bases; unmatched junction bases: 3. CDR3 length: 16 amino acids. Germline V gives CDR1 SGHNT, CDR2 YYREEE (reference sequence). CDR3 sequence reads: CASSLGLAGSSYEQYF. CDR3 DNA: TGTGCCAGCAGCTTAGGACTAGCGGGGAGCTCCTACGAGCAGTACTTC.

The chain employs TRBV18 and TRBJ2-1; 14 bases agree with TRBD2. The V gene's germline CDR1 is KGHSH and CDR2 LQKENI. V lost 6 bases to trimming and J lost 0 bases; unmatched junction nucleotides: 10. The CDR3 contains 19 residues. For the CDR3, the DNA is TGTGCCAGCTCGGATGGTGGGACTAGCGGGAGCCGCTCCTACAATGAGCAGTTCTTC. It translates to CASSDGGTSGSRSYNEQFF.

This clonotype was counted only a few times. The J gene is TRBJ2-7, the V gene TRBV6-1, with D hard to call. Germline values: CDR1 MNHNS, CDR2 SASEGT. V shed 6 bases and J shed 4 bases, with 13 bases lying between them. This CDR3 region has 13 residues. The CDR3 DNA follows: TGTGCCAGCAGAAATGACGGAATTTACGAGCAGTACTTC. It specifies CASRNDGIYEQYF.